The source of this T cell receptor (beta chain) is a study of blood T cell repertoires in COVID-19. Looking at the study overall: Sources were T cells, B-cell-depleted T cells, or PBMCs; the material itself was cDNA or gDNA.

In the original processing: Amplifying reference gene primers gave estimates of nucleated cell counts. Clones were sequenced by immunoSEQ multiplex PCR, and TCRdb holds only the in-frame ones, with some missing. That table supplies the V and J calls and clone size; D and trimming were determined from the DNA. The table lists 90,000 or so clones, around 90% of them singletons. Germline CDR1 SGHRS, CDR2 YFSETQ. The V gene end was trimmed by 0 bases and the J gene end by 0 bases; junction bases not matched to a gene: 4. The CDR3 length is 16 residues. In this sample, this clone turned up once. The chain combines TRBV5-1 with TRBJ2-3; the match to TRBD1 covers 7 bases. The TCR comes from a woman older than 75 with active or convalescent COVID-19. The sample consisted of peripheral blood. The CDR3 loop is CASSLDRGGSTDTQYF. The DNA for the CDR3 is TGCGCCAGCAGCTTGGACAGGGGTGGTAGCACAGATACGCAGTATTTT. Using reference TRBV5-1 and TRBJ2-3 for the parts outside the CDR3, the full variable domain is KAGVTQTPRYLIKTRGQQVTLSCSPISGHRSVSWYQQTPGQGLQFLFEYFSETQRNKGNFPGRFSGRQFSNSRSEMNVSTLELGDSALYLCASSLDRGGSTDTQYFGPGTRLTVL.